This T cell receptor (beta chain) appears in the sequencing data of a study of blood T cells in healthy people across ages. This clonotype was counted at least ten times. Each donor supplied around 10 milliliters of peripheral blood. Extraction of total RNA produced a minimum of 5 micrograms from each sample. V dropped 5 bases and J dropped 0; count of bases not matched to a gene: 9. This CDR3 is built from 16 residues. CDR1 and CDR2 (germline): DFQATT, SNEGSKA (reference sequence). Primed by a sample-barcoded 5' primer and a J-beta primer mix, a second PCR proceeded for about 6 to 11 cycles. MiXCR, applied by TCRdb to the 5' RACE reads, yields one record per CDR3 protein. This table holds some 1.6 million distinct CDR3 sequences, about 32% found once.

The sample consisted of blood. The chain links TRBV20-1 to TRBJ2-7; the match to TRBD2 covers 11 bases. This clonotype originated in a young woman in good health. The CDR3 DNA sequence: TGCAGTGCTGCAAGACTAGCGGGGACCCGCTCCTACGAGCAGTACTTC. Translated: CSAARLAGTRSYEQYF.